The clone carrying this T cell receptor (beta chain) was detected only a few times. Its specificity is unknown. A multiplex PCR was run with 60 Vbeta primers and 13 Jbeta primers. TCRdb's copy holds only in-frame clones and misses some; the assay was immunoSEQ multiplex PCR. The table has 130,000 or so clones, 8.9% seen once. The data belong to a study of cytomegalovirus exposure and HLA in healthy donors. Study details: T cells numbering about 200 million yielded 100 million to 120 million unique TCR beta sequences in an earlier analysis. Findings and limits, study-wide: The study put 150 to 200 TCR beta chains on its list as cytomegalovirus-associated. Researchers reported in a later analysis that a missense DCLRE1C variant was tied to TCR beta V- and J-gene trimming.

Per germline, CDR1 LNHDA and CDR2 SQIVND (reference sequence). The CDR3 loop spans 16 amino acids. Germline trimming cut 5 bases from V and 2 bases from J; bases unmatched to any gene: 6. The chain uses TRBV19 and TRBJ2-3; TRBD2 matches 11 bases. The sample was PBMCs. The sequence came from a woman between 40 and 55 years old in good health and CMV-seropositive. CDR3 nucleotide sequence: TGTGCCAGTAGTCCCCGGACTAGCGGGCTCACAGATACGCAGTATTTT. It yields the protein CASSPRTSGLTDTQYF.